Below are 13 T cell receptor beta chains sequenced from a single sample in a study of blood T cells in healthy people across ages. A second PCR of 7 to 11 cycles used a sample-barcoded 5' primer and a J-beta primer mix. TCRdb independently ran MiXCR on the 5' RACE reads; one entry per CDR3 protein. Among under 2,000,000 distinct CDR3 sequences listed, about 49% were seen once. Sequences were obtained from blood. The receptors shown here come from a woman aged 40 to 49 in good health.

This sequence joins TRBV29-1 and TRBJ1-2; no definite D call. V lost 8 bases, J lost 8 bases, and 15 bases lay in between. Germline V CDR1 and CDR2: SQVTM, ANQGSEA. The CDR3 runs to 11 residues. CDR3 sequence (DNA): TGCAGCTCGGGTGAGGCTTACGGCTACACCTTC. Protein product: CSSGEAYGYTF.

This clonotype was counted many times. The chain uses TRBV6-2 or TRBV6-3 and TRBJ2-3; D unresolved. This CDR3 spans 14 amino acids. Trimming took off 6 bases at V and 9 bases at J, with 19 bases between the two ends. CDR1 is MNHEY and CDR2 is SVGEGT in the germline V gene. CDR3 region: CASSPQGPSLTQYF. CDR3 bases: TGTGCCAGCAGCCCTCAAGGACCTTCTCTAACGCAGTATTTT.

The V gene is TRBV15, the J gene TRBJ2-3, with 7 bases fitting TRBD2. This CDR3 region has 13 residues. CDR1 is LNHNV, CDR2 YYDKDF, per germline (reference sequence). J lost 6 bases, V lost 6 bases, and 6 bases had no gene match. CDR3 in DNA: TGTGCCACCAGGGAAACCGGGGGGGATACGCAGTATTTT. Translating it yields CATRETGGDTQYF.

The V call is TRBV6-2 or TRBV6-3, the J call TRBJ2-3; a weak D match, TRBD1 (6 bases). Germline values: CDR1 MNHEY, CDR2 SVGEGT. Trimming removed 0 bases from V and 5 bases from J, with 15 bases in between. The CDR3 sequence is 16 residues long. The CDR3 nucleotides are TGTGCCAGCAGTTACTCGTTTCAGGGGATTATAGATACGCAGTATTTT. As protein: CASSYSFQGIIDTQYF.

The rearrangement uses TRBV7-2 and TRBJ2-2; D unclear. This CDR3 comprises 14 residues. V lost 5 bases to trimming and J lost 4 bases, with 11 bases between them. Germline CDR1 reads SGHTA; CDR2 reads FQGNSA. The CDR3 loop reads CASSTSKGTGELFF. The CDR3 DNA follows: TGTGCCAGCAGCACTTCAAAGGGCACCGGGGAGCTGTTTTTT.

CDR3 nucleotide sequence: TGCAGCGTTGAGGACCTCCGAGCGGGGGTTTTGAGGGAGACCCAGTACTTC. Translated, it gives CSVEDLRAGVLRETQYF. The V call is TRBV29-1, the J call TRBJ2-5, with 8 nucleotides matching TRBD2. Germline V CDR1 and CDR2: SQVTM, ANQGSEA. CDR3 length: 17 amino acids. Trimming cost V 3 bases and J 5 bases; bases outside gene matches: 17.

The chain uses TRBV6-1 and TRBJ2-7; D may correspond to TRBD1 or TRBD2 (5 bases each). The end of the DNA aligns better with TRBJ2-5, so the J call may be wrong. The germline gives CDR1 MNHNS, CDR2 SASEGT. The CDR3 contains 14 residues. CDR3 coding DNA: TGTGCCAGCAGTGAAGCGGGGACCCACGGGACCCAGTACTTC. This gives the protein CASSEAGTHGTQYF.

CDR3 region: CSARAGGQGGETQYF. The CDR3 coding sequence is TGCAGCGCCAGAGCCGGGGGGCAGGGTGGAGAGACCCAGTACTTC. The chain has TRBV29-1 and TRBJ2-5, with a tentative D call TRBD2 (7 bases). Per germline, CDR1 SQVTM and CDR2 ANQGSEA. The CDR3 extends over 15 amino acids. V gave up 7 bases and J gave up 4 bases, with 22 bases separating them.

The sample holds many counts of this clonotype. This chain joins TRBV4-1 and TRBJ2-7; no clear D. CDR3 size: 12 residues. V lost 0 bases, J lost 6 bases, and 6 bases lay in between. Per germline, CDR1 MGHRA and CDR2 YSYEKL. This CDR3 reads CASSQEPSEQYF. The DNA for the CDR3 is TGCGCCAGCAGCCAAGAACCATCCGAGCAGTACTTC.

The genes are TRBV7-2 and TRBJ2-3; D could derive from TRBD1 or TRBD2 (5 bases each). Trimming took off 7 bases at V and 5 bases at J, with 13 bases between the two ends. Germline V gene sequence: CDR1 SGHTA, CDR2 FQGNSA. This CDR3 contains 13 residues. The CDR3 is CASTSARGDTQYF. The CDR3 DNA follows: TGTGCCAGCACCTCAGCGAGGGGAGATACGCAGTATTTT.

This clonotype was seen more than once but under ten times. The genes are TRBV6-2 or TRBV6-3 and TRBJ2-7; 8 bases are a match to TRBD1. V lost 5 bases to trimming and J lost 3 bases; unmatched junction nucleotides: 6. CDR3 length: 14 amino acids. In germline, CDR1 is MNHEY, CDR2 SVGEGT. The CDR3 DNA sequence: TGTGCCAGCAGTCAGTGGGACAGGCGCTACGAGCAGTACTTC. Amino acid sequence: CASSQWDRRYEQYF.

The chain uses TRBV15 and TRBJ1-2; D possibly corresponds to TRBD1 (5 bases). V shed 3 bases and J shed 8 bases, with 22 bases lying between them. Germline lookup yields CDR1 LNHNV and CDR2 YYDKDF (reference sequence). CDR3 size: 16 residues. In DNA form, the CDR3 reads TGTGCCACCAGCAGTACCGGTACAGGTCGGAGGATGGGCTACACCTTC. The encoded protein is CATSSTGTGRRMGYTF.

The gene calls are TRBV4-2 and TRBJ2-1, with D uncertain. The CDR3 contains 15 residues. The V end lost 1 base, the J end lost 7 bases, and 14 bases lay between the germline ends. The germline V gene has CDR1 LGHNA and CDR2 YNFKEQ. The CDR3 region is CASSQVRSRRNEQFF. The CDR3 coding sequence is TGTGCCAGCAGCCAAGTTAGGTCTAGACGGAATGAGCAGTTCTTC.